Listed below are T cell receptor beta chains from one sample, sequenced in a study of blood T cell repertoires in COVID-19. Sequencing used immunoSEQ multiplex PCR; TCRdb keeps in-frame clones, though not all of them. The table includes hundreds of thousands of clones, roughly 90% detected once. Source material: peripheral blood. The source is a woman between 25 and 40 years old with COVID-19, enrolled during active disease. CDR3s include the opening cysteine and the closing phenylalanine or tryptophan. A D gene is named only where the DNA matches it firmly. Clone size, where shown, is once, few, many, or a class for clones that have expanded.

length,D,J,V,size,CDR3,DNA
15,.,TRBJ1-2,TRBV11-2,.,CASSLRDTNVYGYTF,TGTGCCAGCAGCCTCCGGGACACGAATGTCTATGGCTACACCTTC
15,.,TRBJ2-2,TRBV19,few,CASSIMGAGGGELFF,TGTGCCAGTAGTATCATGGGCGCTGGAGGGGGGGAGCTGTTTTTT
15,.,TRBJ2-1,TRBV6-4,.,CASSDSPGSNNEQFF,TGTGCCAGCAGTGACTCCCCGGGGTCCAACAATGAGCAGTTCTTC
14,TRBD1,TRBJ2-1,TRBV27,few,CASRTGGPGNEQFF,TGTGCCAGCAGGACAGGGGGCCCGGGAAATGAGCAGTTCTTC
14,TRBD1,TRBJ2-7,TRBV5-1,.,CASSTQGASYEQYF,TGCGCCAGCAGCACACAGGGGGCTTCCTACGAGCAGTACTTC
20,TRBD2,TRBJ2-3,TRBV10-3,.,CAISGLLAGGRDISTDTQYF,TGTGCCATCAGTGGACTTCTCGCGGGAGGGCGAGATATCAGCACAGATACGCAGTATTTT
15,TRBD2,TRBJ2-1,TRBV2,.,CASIEGLAGPNEQFF,TGTGCCAGCATAGAAGGGCTAGCGGGGCCCAATGAGCAGTTCTTC
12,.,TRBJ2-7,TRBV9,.,CASSAGGDEQYF,TGTGCCAGCAGCGCTGGGGGCGACGAGCAGTACTTC
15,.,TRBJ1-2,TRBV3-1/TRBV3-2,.,CASSRDTVVLGGYTF,TGTGCCAGCAGCCGAGATACCGTAGTGCTCGGGGGCTACACCTTC
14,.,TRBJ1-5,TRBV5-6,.,CASSNWGGNQPQHF,TGTGCCAGCAGCAATTGGGGGGGCAATCAGCCCCAGCATTTT
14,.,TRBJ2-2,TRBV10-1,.,CASSYYESTGELFF,TGCGCCAGCAGCTACTACGAATCGACCGGGGAGCTGTTTTTT
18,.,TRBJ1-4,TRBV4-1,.,CASSQDQPRGGVNEKLFF,TGCGCCAGCAGCCAAGACCAACCCCGAGGGGGGGTTAATGAAAAACTGTTTTTT
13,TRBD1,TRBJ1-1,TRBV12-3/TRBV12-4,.,CASSLQGAAEAFF,TGTGCCAGCAGTTTACAGGGGGCGGCTGAAGCTTTCTTT
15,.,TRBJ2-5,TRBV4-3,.,CASSQQRLATETQYF,TGCGCCAGCAGCCAACAGAGGCTAGCAACAGAGACCCAGTACTTC
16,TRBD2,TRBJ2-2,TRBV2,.,CASSAGLAAETGELFF,TGTGCCAGCAGCGCCGGACTAGCGGCGGAAACCGGGGAGCTGTTTTTT
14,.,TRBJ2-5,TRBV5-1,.,CASSLDHGSQTQYF,TGCGCCAGCAGCTTGGATCACGGTTCTCAGACCCAGTACTTC
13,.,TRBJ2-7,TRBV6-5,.,CASRPLTTYEQYF,TGTGCCAGCCGGCCCTTAACTACCTACGAGCAGTACTTC
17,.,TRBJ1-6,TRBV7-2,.,CASSFFLSSSYNSPLHF,TGTGCCAGCAGCTTTTTCCTCTCCAGCTCCTATAATTCACCCCTCCACTTT
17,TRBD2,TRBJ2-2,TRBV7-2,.,CASSLGGSGRGSGELFF,TGTGCCAGCAGCTTAGGCGGCAGCGGGAGGGGATCCGGGGAGCTGTTTTTT
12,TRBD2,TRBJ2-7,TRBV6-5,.,CASNGLASEQYF,TGTGCCAGCAACGGACTAGCAAGCGAGCAGTACTTC
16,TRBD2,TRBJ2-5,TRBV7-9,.,CASSVGLAGDGETQYF,TGTGCCAGCAGCGTGGGACTAGCGGGAGATGGAGAGACCCAGTACTTC
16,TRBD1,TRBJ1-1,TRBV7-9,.,CASSPGTGLWYTEAFF,TGTGCCAGCAGCCCCGGGACAGGACTCTGGTACACTGAAGCTTTCTTT
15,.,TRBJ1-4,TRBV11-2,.,CASSLGQGFNEKLFF,TGTGCCAGCAGCCTAGGGCAGGGGTTTAATGAAAAACTGTTTTTT
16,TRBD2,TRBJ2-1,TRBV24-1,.,CATSDLAGGLGNEQFF,TGTGCCACCAGTGATTTGGCGGGAGGGCTCGGCAATGAGCAGTTCTTC
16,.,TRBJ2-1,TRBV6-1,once,CASSGGLDGRGNEQFF,TGTGCCAGCAGTGGGGGCCTAGACGGGCGAGGCAATGAGCAGTTCTTC
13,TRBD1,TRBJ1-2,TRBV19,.,CASSFGTAYGYTF,TGTGCCAGTAGCTTCGGGACAGCTTATGGCTACACCTTC
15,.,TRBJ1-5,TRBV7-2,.,CASSLAGGSNQPQHF,TGTGCCAGCAGCTTAGCGGGAGGGAGCAATCAGCCCCAGCATTTT
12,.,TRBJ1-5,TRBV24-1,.,CATSDPDQPQHF,TGTGCCACCAGTGACCCGGATCAGCCCCAGCATTTT
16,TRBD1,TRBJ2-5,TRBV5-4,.,CASSPSGTAPQETQYF,TGTGCCAGCAGCCCGTCTGGGACAGCTCCTCAAGAGACCCAGTACTTC
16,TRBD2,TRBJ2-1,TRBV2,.,CASSEARLAGVYEQFF,TGTGCCAGCAGTGAAGCGCGACTAGCGGGGGTCTATGAGCAGTTCTTC
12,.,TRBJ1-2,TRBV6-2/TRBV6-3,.,CASSYSGRGYTF,TGTGCCAGCAGTTACTCGGGCCGGGGCTACACCTTC
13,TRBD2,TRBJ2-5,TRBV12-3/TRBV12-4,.,CASSPMGGETQYF,TGTGCCAGCAGCCCGATGGGGGGGGAGACCCAGTACTTC
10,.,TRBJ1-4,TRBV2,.,CASSNRVLFF,TGTGCCAGCAGTAACAGGGTTTTGTTTTTT
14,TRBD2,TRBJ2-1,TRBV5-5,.,CASTLWLAGGEQFF,TGTGCCAGCACCCTGTGGCTAGCGGGGGGTGAGCAGTTCTTC
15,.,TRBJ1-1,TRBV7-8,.,CASSLTGGEYTEAFF,TGTGCCAGCAGCCTCACAGGCGGGGAATACACTGAAGCTTTCTTT
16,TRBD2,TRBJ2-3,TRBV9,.,CASSPRLAGVADTQYF,TGTGCCAGCAGCCCACGGCTAGCGGGAGTCGCAGATACGCAGTATTTT